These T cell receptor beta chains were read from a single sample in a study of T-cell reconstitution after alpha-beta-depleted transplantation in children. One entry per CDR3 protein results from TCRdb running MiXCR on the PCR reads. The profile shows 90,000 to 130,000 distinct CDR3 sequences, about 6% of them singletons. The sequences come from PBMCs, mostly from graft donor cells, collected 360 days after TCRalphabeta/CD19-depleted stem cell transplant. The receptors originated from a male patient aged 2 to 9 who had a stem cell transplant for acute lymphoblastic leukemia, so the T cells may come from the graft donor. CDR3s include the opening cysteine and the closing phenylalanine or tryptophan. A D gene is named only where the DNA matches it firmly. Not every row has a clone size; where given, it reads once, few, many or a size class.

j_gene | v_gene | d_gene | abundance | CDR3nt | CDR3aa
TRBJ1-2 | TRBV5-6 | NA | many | TGTGCCAGCACCTCCGCACTCGGGTCCAGGGGTAGCTATGGCTACACCTTC | CASTSALGSRGSYGYTF
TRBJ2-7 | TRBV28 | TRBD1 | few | TGTGCCAGCAGCCCTCAGGGGGTGTCTCTCGAGCAGTACTTC | CASSPQGVSLEQYF
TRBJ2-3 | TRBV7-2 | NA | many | TGTGCCAGCAGCTATGAACTGGGGCCGCAGTATTTT | CASSYELGPQYF
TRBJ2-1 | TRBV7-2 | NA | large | TGTGCCAGCAGCCCCGACTATAGGAGGCCCAATGAGCAGTTCTTC | CASSPDYRRPNEQFF
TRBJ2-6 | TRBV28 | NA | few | TGTGCCAGCAGTCCACGGGTTCGTGGGGCCAACGTCCTGACTTTC | CASSPRVRGANVLTF
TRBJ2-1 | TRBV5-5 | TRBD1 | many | TGTGCCAGCAGTTTTGGGGACAGACCTAATGAGCAGTTCTTC | CASSFGDRPNEQFF
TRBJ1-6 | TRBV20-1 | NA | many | TGCAGTGCTAGAGATCGACAGAATAGGCCCCTCCACTTT | CSARDRQNRPLHF
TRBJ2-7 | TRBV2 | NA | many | TGTGCCAGCAGTGACCCTGGGCGGCAGGGGGGGATCTACGAGCAGTACTTC | CASSDPGRQGGIYEQYF
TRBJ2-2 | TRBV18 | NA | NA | TGTGCCAGCTCACCACCTACTGGGAAAGGGAAAGGGGAGCTGTTTTTT | CASSPPTGKGKGELFF
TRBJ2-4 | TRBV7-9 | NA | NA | TGTGCCAGCAGCTCGGGGTCGGGCAAAAACATTCAGTACTTC | CASSSGSGKNIQYF
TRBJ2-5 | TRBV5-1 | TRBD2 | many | TGCGCCAGCACTCGAGCGGGAGGCCGCAAAGAGACCCAGTACTTC | CASTRAGGRKETQYF
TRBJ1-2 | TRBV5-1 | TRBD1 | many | TGCGCCAGCAGCCTGAGAGGGACAGAGTATGGCTACACCTTC | CASSLRGTEYGYTF
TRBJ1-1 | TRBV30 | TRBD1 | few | TGTGCCTGGACACGCGCAGGGGGCCCGGAAGCTTTCTTT | CAWTRAGGPEAFF
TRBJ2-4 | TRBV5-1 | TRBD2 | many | TGCGCCAGCAGCTTGGGGGGACTAGCGGGAGTTTGGAAAAACATTCAGTACTTC | CASSLGGLAGVWKNIQYF
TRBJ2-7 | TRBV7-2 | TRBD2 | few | TGTGCCAGCAGCTTAGCGCGGACTAGCGGGATCTACGAGCAGTACTTC | CASSLARTSGIYEQYF
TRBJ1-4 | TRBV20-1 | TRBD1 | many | TGCAGTGCTAGATCCGGGACAGGGGACGAAAAACTGTTTTTT | CSARSGTGDEKLFF
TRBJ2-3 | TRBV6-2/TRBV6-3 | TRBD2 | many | TGTGCCAGCAGTGGGACCTGGACTAGCGGGAGAGCAGATACGCAGTATTTT | CASSGTWTSGRADTQYF
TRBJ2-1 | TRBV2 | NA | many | TGTGCCAGCAGTGAACGGGGAAGGGCCTACAATGAGCAGTTCTTC | CASSERGRAYNEQFF
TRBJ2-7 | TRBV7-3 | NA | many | TGTGCCAGCAGCTTAACCGGCAGGGTGAGGGACGAGCAGTACTTC | CASSLTGRVRDEQYF
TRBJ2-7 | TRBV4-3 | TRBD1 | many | TGCGCCAGCAGCCAAGAAGAAGACAGGGGCTCCTACGAGCAGTACTTC | CASSQEEDRGSYEQYF
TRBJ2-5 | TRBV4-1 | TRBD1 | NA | TGCGCCAGCAGCCAAGCGATAAGGGGACAGGGGACAGGGACCCAGTACTTC | CASSQAIRGQGTGTQYF
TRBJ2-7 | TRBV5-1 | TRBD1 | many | TGCGCCAGCAGCGGACGGACAGGGGGCTTCGAGCAGTACTTC | CASSGRTGGFEQYF